Shown below are 6 T cell receptor beta chains from a single sample sequenced in a study of blood T cell repertoires in COVID-19. Sequencing used immunoSEQ multiplex PCR; TCRdb keeps in-frame clones, though not all of them. The sample holds about 180,000 clones; approximately 90% are singletons and the top ten take roughly 2.9%. Specimen: peripheral blood. These receptors were taken from a woman younger than 45 with active or convalescent COVID-19.

The chain links TRBV18 to TRBJ1-6; TRBD1 aligns across 8 bases. V was pared by 4 bases and J by 8 bases, with 10 bases of the junction left unmatched. CDR1 and CDR2 from the germline V gene are KGHSH and LQKENI. The CDR3 is 16 amino acids. CDR3: CASSRGAGGPDSPLHF. DNA for the CDR3: TGTGCCAGCTCACGAGGGGCAGGGGGCCCGGATTCACCCCTCCACTTT.

The chain links TRBV6-4 to TRBJ2-3; D gene uncertain. V was clipped by 0 bases and J by 5 bases, with 9 bases between them. The CDR3 length is 14 residues. Germline lookup yields CDR1 MRHNA and CDR2 SNTAGT. The CDR3 reads CASSDSATGDTQYF. Here the CDR3 DNA reads TGTGCCAGCAGTGACTCGGCTACGGGAGATACGCAGTATTTT.

The chain couples TRBV9 to TRBJ1-6; no clear D gene. Germline V gene data show CDR1 as SGDLS and CDR2 as YYNGEE. The CDR3 has 15 amino acids. V lost 4 bases, J lost 0 bases, and 8 bases lay in between. The CDR3 loop reads CASSPGSSYNSPLHF. As DNA, the CDR3 is TGTGCCAGCAGCCCAGGCAGCTCCTATAATTCACCCCTCCACTTT.

Here the CDR3 DNA reads TGTGCCAGTAGTGTGACGGCGCACGGAGGGCATCAGCCCCAGCATTTT. Residues: CASSVTAHGGHQPQHF. The gene calls are TRBV19 and TRBJ1-5; unclear D gene. The CDR3 covers 16 residues. The V gene's germline CDR1 is LNHDA and CDR2 SQIVND (reference sequence). Trimming shortened V by 5 bases and J by 5 bases, and 19 bases separated the two germline ends.

The chain recombines TRBV15 with TRBJ2-3; 8 nucleotides agree with TRBD1. The V gene end was trimmed by 4 bases and the J gene end by 0 bases; junction bases not matched to a gene: 3. CDR3 length equals 15 residues. Germline-derived CDR1 and CDR2 are LNHNV and YYDKDF (reference sequence). The CDR3 spells CATSIQGASTDTQYF. The CDR3 DNA reads as TGTGCCACCAGCATTCAGGGGGCTAGCACAGATACGCAGTATTTT.

This clone was detected a few times. CDR3 residues: CASSSPGGITDTQYF. The DNA for the CDR3 is TGTGCCAGCAGTTCCCCAGGGGGTATCACAGATACGCAGTATTTT. The rearrangement links TRBV27 to TRBJ2-3; 7 nucleotides line up with TRBD1. The CDR3 loop spans 15 amino acids. Per the germline V gene, CDR1 is MNHEY and CDR2 is SMNVEV (reference sequence). The trim removed 4 bases at V and 2 bases at J, leaving 6 bases unmatched.